These T cell receptor beta chains were read from a single sample in a study of blood T cell repertoires in COVID-19. Libraries were prepared by immunoSEQ multiplex PCR; TCRdb keeps only in-frame clonotypes and omits some of them. The sample lists about 250,000 clones; around 90% were seen once. Sequences were obtained from peripheral blood. The receptors derive from a woman aged 60-70 years with COVID-19, enrolled during active disease. Each CDR3 is given with its conserved first and last residue. The D gene is left open where the match is weak. Clone size is shown for a subset of rows, as once, few, many or a class of expanded clone.

cdr3_length | d_call | j_call | clone_size | v_call | cdr3_nt | cdr3_aa
15 | NA | TRBJ1-1 | few | TRBV19 | TGTGCCAGTAGTCCCTGGGGGGAGGGGAACACTGAAGCTTTCTTT | CASSPWGEGNTEAFF
15 | TRBD1 | TRBJ2-7 | once | TRBV5-4 | TGTGCCAGCAGCTCCCCCGGGACAGGGAGGTACGAGCAGTACTTC | CASSSPGTGRYEQYF
18 | TRBD1 | TRBJ1-5 | NA | TRBV3-1/TRBV3-2 | TGTGCCAGCAGCCAAGATTGGCCAGGGGGGAACGGCAATCAGCCCCAGCATTTT | CASSQDWPGGNGNQPQHF
13 | TRBD1 | TRBJ1-2 | once | TRBV27 | TGTGCCAGCAGTGCCAGGACAGGGGATGGCTACACCTTC | CASSARTGDGYTF
13 | NA | TRBJ1-4 | NA | TRBV2 | TGTGCCAGCACCAGGGGAGTTCAAGAAAAACTGTTTTTT | CASTRGVQEKLFF
16 | NA | TRBJ2-1 | NA | TRBV7-2 | TGTGCCAGCAGCTTAGCAGGGGAGGTATCCTACAATGAGCAGTTCTTC | CASSLAGEVSYNEQFF
13 | NA | TRBJ1-2 | few | TRBV4-2 | TGTGCCAGCAGCCAAGTAGCCAATAATGGCTACACCTTC | CASSQVANNGYTF
16 | NA | TRBJ1-6 | NA | TRBV9 | TGTGCCAGCAGCGTAGGCGGGGGGGGAGCGGATTCACCCCTCCACTTT | CASSVGGGGADSPLHF
13 | TRBD1 | TRBJ2-3 | NA | TRBV19 | TGTGCCACCGCAGGGGGCCACTCGGGTACGCAGTATTTT | CATAGGHSGTQYF
17 | TRBD1 | TRBJ2-3 | NA | TRBV11-2 | TGTGCCAGCAGCTTAACCCTTTCACAGGGGTGGGCAGATACGCAGTATTTT | CASSLTLSQGWADTQYF
16 | NA | TRBJ1-2 | NA | TRBV14 | TGTGCCAGCAGCCATCTAAAGGACAGAGCTAACTATGGCTACACCTTC | CASSHLKDRANYGYTF
14 | NA | TRBJ1-1 | NA | TRBV18 | TGTGCCAGCTCACCGTCGCAGTCGAACACTGAAGCTTTCTTT | CASSPSQSNTEAFF
12 | NA | TRBJ2-1 | NA | TRBV3-1/TRBV3-2 | TGTGCCAGCAGCCAAGGTCTCCTACTAAGTATCTTC | CASSQGLLLSIF
13 | NA | TRBJ1-2 | NA | TRBV6-5 | TGTGCCAGCAGTCCTCTCAGACGTAGCGGCTACACCTTC | CASSPLRRSGYTF
14 | NA | TRBJ1-1 | NA | TRBV5-4 | TGTGCCAGCAGCCCCAGAGGAGGGAGGACTGAAGCTTTCTTT | CASSPRGGRTEAFF
15 | TRBD2 | TRBJ2-5 | NA | TRBV7-8 | TGTGCCAGCAGCGTAACCGGGACTAGCGGAGAGACCCAGTACTTC | CASSVTGTSGETQYF
15 | NA | TRBJ1-4 | NA | TRBV4-3 | TGCGCCAGCAGCCAAGAGGGGCGGGAAGGGGAAAAACTGTTTTTT | CASSQEGREGEKLFF
16 | NA | TRBJ1-6 | few | TRBV10-2 | TGCGCCAGCAGACAGGATACTTACTCCTATAATTCACCCCTCCACTTT | CASRQDTYSYNSPLHF
18 | TRBD1 | TRBJ2-7 | NA | TRBV28 | TGTGCCAGCAGTCCCCTCCGTGCCGGGACAGGGCCATCCTACGAGCAGTACTTC | CASSPLRAGTGPSYEQYF
14 | NA | TRBJ1-1 | few | TRBV27 | TGTGCCAGCAGTCAACACTGGGGGGTCACTGAAGCTTTCTTT | CASSQHWGVTEAFF
16 | NA | TRBJ1-3 | NA | TRBV10-2 | TGCGCCAGCAGTGCCGATCCATGGGGAGGAGGAAACACCATATATTTT | CASSADPWGGGNTIYF
14 | NA | TRBJ1-3 | NA | TRBV29-1 | TGCAGCGTTGCCTTGTCAGGGGCTGGAAACACCATATATTTT | CSVALSGAGNTIYF
11 | NA | TRBJ2-5 | NA | TRBV5-1 | TGCGCCAGCAGCCTGAGGGAGACCCAGTACTTC | CASSLRETQYF
13 | TRBD1 | TRBJ1-1 | NA | TRBV29-1 | TGCAGCGTTGCGGGACAGATGAACACTGAAGCTTTCTTT | CSVAGQMNTEAFF
15 | NA | TRBJ1-1 | NA | TRBV18 | TGTGCCAGCTCACCGAGGTGGGGGGAAAACACTGAAGCTTTCTTT | CASSPRWGENTEAFF
12 | TRBD1 | TRBJ1-1 | NA | TRBV6-5 | TGTGCCAGCAGAGCAGGACAGGTACAAGCTTTCTTT | CASRAGQVQAFF
15 | TRBD2 | TRBJ2-5 | NA | TRBV2 | TGTGCCAGCAGTGAACGGGGGGTCCGTGGGGAGACCCAGTACTTC | CASSERGVRGETQYF
15 | NA | TRBJ2-1 | NA | TRBV14 | TGTGCCAGCAGCCATGGGGGGGGGCGTCACAATGAGCAGTTCTTC | CASSHGGGRHNEQFF
16 | TRBD1 | TRBJ2-3 | NA | TRBV5-6 | TGTGCCAGCAGCTTGGGCCGGGACAGGGTCACAGATACGCAGTATTTT | CASSLGRDRVTDTQYF
17 | NA | TRBJ1-5 | NA | TRBV15 | TGTGCCACCAGCAGAGAGATTCTGAACAGATACAATCAGCCCCAGCATTTT | CATSREILNRYNQPQHF
13 | TRBD1 | TRBJ1-1 | NA | TRBV7-8 | TGTGCCAGCAGCAGAACAGGGGTAGGTGAAGCTTTCTTT | CASSRTGVGEAFF
14 | NA | TRBJ1-2 | NA | TRBV10-3 | TGTGCCATCAGTGGACAGGATTCTGCCTATGGCTACACCTTC | CAISGQDSAYGYTF
13 | NA | TRBJ2-7 | NA | TRBV4-3 | TGCGCCAGCAGCCAAGACAGTTACTACGAGCAGTACTTC | CASSQDSYYEQYF
11 | TRBD1 | TRBJ2-1 | NA | TRBV20-1 | TGCAGTGCCTTCACAGGGGATGAGCAGTTCTTC | CSAFTGDEQFF
13 | TRBD1 | TRBJ1-5 | NA | TRBV7-2 | TGTGCCAGCAGCTTACCAGGGGGTCAGCCCCAGCATTTT | CASSLPGGQPQHF
14 | NA | TRBJ1-2 | NA | TRBV5-4 | TGTGCCAGCAGCTTGGATCTGGACAGCTATGGCTACACCTTC | CASSLDLDSYGYTF
12 | NA | TRBJ1-6 | NA | TRBV6-1 | TGTGCCAGCAGTGAGGGGCGGTCACCCCTCCACTTT | CASSEGRSPLHF
13 | NA | TRBJ1-2 | NA | TRBV18 | TGTGCCAGCTCACCACGGCAGGGTGATGGCTACACCTTC | CASSPRQGDGYTF
16 | TRBD1 | TRBJ1-2 | NA | TRBV4-1 | TGCGCCAGCAGCCCCACCGGGACAGGGGCCCACTATGGCTACACCTTC | CASSPTGTGAHYGYTF
15 | NA | TRBJ1-5 | NA | TRBV6-1 | TGTGCCAGCAGTGAAGGGGCAGTCAGCAATCAGCCCCAGCATTTT | CASSEGAVSNQPQHF
16 | NA | TRBJ2-7 | NA | TRBV4-3 | TGCGCCAGCAGCCCCGAGGGAACAGGGATCATCAACGAGCAGTACTTC | CASSPEGTGIINEQYF
14 | TRBD1 | TRBJ2-7 | NA | TRBV19 | TGTGCCAGTAGTATGACGGGACAGAGCTACGAGCAGTACTTC | CASSMTGQSYEQYF